This TCR beta chain was retrieved from a study of cytomegalovirus exposure and HLA in healthy donors. Overall study results and limits: Researchers reported in a later analysis that a missense DCLRE1C variant was tied to TCR beta V- and J-gene trimming. Another analysis was done later, and it associated approximately 15,000 TCR beta sequences with HLA alleles at 0.05 false discovery rate. Owing to their indistinguishability, certain V segments, notably TRBV6-2 and TRBV6-3, were excluded.

PCR was performed using 60 Vbeta and 13 Jbeta primers. Data came from immunoSEQ multiplex PCR; TCRdb stores just in-frame clones and leaves some out. Among almost 200,000 clones listed, roughly 77% were seen once. Only a few counts were recorded for this clone. Antigen unknown. Germline CDR1 SQVTM, CDR2 ANQGSEA. The trim removed 8 bases at V and 7 bases at J, leaving 14 bases unmatched. The length of the CDR3 is 16 residues. The chain uses TRBV29-1 and TRBJ2-1; TRBD2 agrees at 13 bases. The receptor was derived from a male donor in good health and CMV-seropositive. What was sequenced was PBMCs. The CDR3 sequence is CSLSGLAGINRNEQFF. The DNA of the CDR3 is TGCAGCTTATCGGGACTAGCGGGAATAAATAGAAATGAGCAGTTCTTC.